This T cell receptor (beta chain) originates from a study of vaccination effects on CD4 cells after COVID-19 (dated 2022 in TCRdb). About the investigation overall: Across the study, the median time from the second dose to post-vaccine sampling was 72 days (range 14 to 241). In both COVID-19 convalescent patients and infection-naive vaccine recipients, the study compared SARS-CoV-2 spike-specific CD4+ TCR repertoires from before mRNA vaccination with those from after it. The full study included around ten COVID-19 convalescent patients and several SARS-CoV-2-naive healthy vaccine recipients. In the study, cultures from other donors were sequenced using the Oncomine TCR Beta short-read assay on an Illumina iSeq 100.

Library preparation was by the immunoSEQ multiplex PCR assay. DNA from the cultured and isolated CD4+ T cells underwent TCR beta CDR3 sequencing. On the study's bioinformatics: Non-productive TCR sequences were discarded, and reads were trimmed to the CDR3 region, with only CDR3s of 7 or more amino acids retained. The MANAFEST web app was used to identify antigen-specific clonotypes by comparing expansion in peptide wells with expansion in reference cultures. For clones to be considered positive, expansion at FDR<0.05 versus reference and all other wells, an odds ratio above 5, and a frequency above 0.1% in two replicate wells were required. A clonotype was defined as cross-reactive if the clonotype was significantly expanded both in SARS-CoV-2 spike wells and in at least one common cold coronavirus spike condition. Levenshtein distance calculated with the stringdist R package was used to assess CDR3 similarity, and unrooted trees were constructed with ape in R 3.6.1. The source is immuneACCESS, and TCRdb retained only in-frame sequences with V and J called. Part of the clones is not carried over; for the studies checked, unresolved V genes explain less than half of this, and the remainder is unexplained. V, J and clone size reflect that table, while D and trimming were determined from the DNA. The sample records about 31,000 clones, approximately 64% of which are singletons. The top ten hold approximately 8.2% of the sample.

The study at large found these results: In healthy vaccine recipients, vaccine-induced clones were almost all SARS-CoV-2 mono-reactive, with only 1 of 255 cross-reactive with common cold coronaviruses. Only a small number of convalescent patients were included, and no early post-infection timepoints were available, which limited the study. Marked clonal contraction was observed in both infection-induced and vaccine-induced clones at late post-vaccination timepoints, consistent with waning T cell responses.

In this sample, this clone turned up a few times. Its recognized antigen is unknown. No per-base quality is available; no much larger clone lies one base away. To identify antigen-specific CD4+ T cell clonotypes by their expansion, the ViraFEST assay first stimulated PBMC with viral peptide pools and then applied TCR sequencing. After approximately eleven days of culture, CD4+ T cells were isolated with the EasySep CD4+ T cell isolation kit. Each participant received two doses of an mRNA SARS-CoV-2 vaccine, either BNT162b2 or mRNA-1273. The absence of prior SARS-CoV-2 infection in healthy vaccine recipients was confirmed by negative nucleocapsid antibodies before and after vaccination. A few million PBMC per well were cultured with around 10 ug/ml peptides in IMDM containing 5% human AB serum, around 9.7 IU/ml IL-2 and gentamicin. Half of the culture medium was replaced with fresh IL-2-containing medium on days 3 and 7. Unless noted otherwise, every peptide stimulation condition was grown in triplicate wells. Using Ficoll-Paque Plus gradient centrifugation, PBMC were separated from whole blood and then either used fresh or cryopreserved at -140C. Overlapping peptide pools spanned the spike proteins of SARS-CoV-2 and the common cold coronaviruses HCoV-NL63, HCoV-OC43 and HCoV-229E. The QIAamp micro DNA kit was used to extract genomic DNA from the cultured CD4+ T cells.

The receptor was isolated from a human donor who received a COVID-19 vaccine. Sequencing was performed on CD4+ T cells from PBMCs cultured with SARS-CoV-2 spike peptides, taken after COVID-19 vaccination. What the cell subset or site label conveys for this sample: SARS-CoV-2 spike overlapping peptide pool stimulation.

The CDR3 is CASSLARNTGELFF. The DNA reads TGTGCCAGCAGCTTAGCACGAAACACCGGGGAGCTGTTTTTT. The chain is made from TRBV11-2 and TRBJ2-2, with the D gene uncertain. V is pared back by 1 base and J by 2 bases, with 5 bases lying between the germline termini. Looking up the germline V gene yields CDR1 SGHAT and CDR2 FQNNGV. The CDR3 runs 14 residues from the cysteine to the phenylalanine. Only the CDR3 DNA stays, 42 bases, in frame from base 1.